This is a list of T cell receptor beta chains from one sample in a study of T cells in Graves' hyperthyroidism and ophthalmopathy. TCRdb reanalysed the multiplex PCR reads using MiXCR and keeps one entry per CDR3 protein. The repertoire has around 450,000 distinct CDR3 sequences, less than 20% of them found once; the top ten carry 7.7%. The source material was blood. These receptors were taken from a woman aged 18-30 years with Graves' hyperthyroidism. CDR3s include the opening cysteine and the closing phenylalanine or tryptophan. Each record gives: V gene, J gene, CDR3 protein.

TRBV4-1	TRBJ1-1	CASSQGGWHTEAFF
TRBV9	TRBJ1-4	CASSVSGLNEKLFF
TRBV28	TRBJ1-5	CASSSTGGNQPQHF
TRBV30	TRBJ1-2	CAWRRDRPYGYTF
TRBV6-2/TRBV6-3	TRBJ2-7	CASSIYGNEQYF
TRBV7-2	TRBJ2-1	CASSGLALSSYNEQFF
TRBV4-2	TRBJ2-5	CASSQDPASGRAETQYF
TRBV6-1	TRBJ2-7	CASMSPGRTYEQYF
TRBV5-1	TRBJ2-6	CASSLKREGANVLTF
TRBV28	TRBJ1-2	CASSLDYAAGSYGYTF
TRBV20-1	TRBJ2-7	CSARATATYEQYF
TRBV20-1	TRBJ1-2	CSATKGGSSYGYTF
TRBV7-3	TRBJ2-5	CASSTVAQETQYF
TRBV10-3	TRBJ1-1	CAIRSSGVNTEAFF
TRBV2	TRBJ1-5	CASRPDRGRRQPQHF
TRBV5-8	TRBJ1-4	CASSLGQGNINEKLFF
TRBV20-1	TRBJ2-7	CSARAGTGSSYEQYF
TRBV5-8	TRBJ1-1	CASSQLSEAFF
TRBV3-1	TRBJ1-3	CASSQGTAGNTIYF
TRBV6-2/TRBV6-3	TRBJ2-5	CASSSTSGGAETQYF
TRBV20-1	TRBJ2-3	CSARIDTQYF
TRBV5-1	TRBJ2-3	CASSFYATRSTDTQYF
TRBV11-2	TRBJ2-2	CASIDFGELFF
TRBV20-1	TRBJ2-7	CSAFGQANSYEQYF
TRBV4-1	TRBJ1-4	CASSQGIGPDEKLFF
TRBV4-2	TRBJ1-4	CASSQTGGQGSEKLFF
TRBV30	TRBJ2-7	CAWTGAYEQYF
TRBV5-1	TRBJ2-1	CASSLEGKLAYNEQFF
TRBV20-1	TRBJ1-2	CSAETGAYGYTF
TRBV3-1	TRBJ1-4	CASSTFSWDEKLFF
TRBV5-6	TRBJ1-3	CASSLAVWPRGGNTIYF
TRBV27	TRBJ2-5	CASSSGTGGFSKYF
TRBV12-5	TRBJ1-2	CASGLVARHTYGYTF
TRBV7-8	TRBJ2-5	CASNQRGPETQYF
TRBV20-1	TRBJ2-2	CSARGAPRGKDTGELFF
TRBV19	TRBJ2-2	CATTTSGGDNTGELFF
TRBV11-3	TRBJ2-4	CASRGDTRAKNIQYF
TRBV30	TRBJ2-5	CAWNSGLDRETQYF
TRBV24-1	TRBJ2-1	CATSDSDRGFNNEQFF
TRBV29-1	TRBJ1-5	CSVEDEGGPQHF
TRBV6-1	TRBJ2-3	CASRRGLAGPDTQYF
TRBV7-6	TRBJ2-2	CASSLSGGALDGELFF
TRBV27	TRBJ1-4	CASTEPGDSNFLTNEKLFF
TRBV12-3/TRBV12-4	TRBJ1-5	CASSWGVDQPQHF
TRBV7-9	TRBJ2-5	CASSLVDETQYF
TRBV7-7	TRBJ2-5	CASGFGGGPGETQYF
TRBV28	TRBJ1-2	CASSDSSNYGYTF
TRBV3-1	TRBJ2-7	CASSQGQGAQQYF
TRBV19	TRBJ2-5	CASSLGQALFQETQYF
TRBV11-1	TRBJ2-2	CASSRGQGAIGELFF
TRBV27	TRBJ1-2	CASGLRGNLRNGYTF
TRBV5-4	TRBJ2-1	CASSDGGSVTNEQFF
TRBV5-5	TRBJ2-5	CASSLGPKRGAYQETQYF